This entry describes one T cell receptor beta chain. The target antigen is unknown. The sample belongs to a study of T cell repertoires in cytomegalovirus infection. One entry per CDR3 protein results from TCRdb running MiXCR on the reads. The sample shows roughly 730,000 distinct CDR3 sequences, roughly a third of them seen only once. The germline V gene encodes CDR1 SGHTA and CDR2 FQGNSA. This CDR3 is built from 12 residues. V lost 2 bases, J lost 6 bases, and 8 bases lay in between. This clonotype was obtained from a human donor in good health (CMV status not recorded). Some clones in this sample may be carry-over from other donors' samples. The chain combines TRBV7-2 with TRBJ2-7; no reliable D call. Sequenced material: cultured PBMCs, taken from culture after CMV antigen stimulation. The CDR3 spells CASSLKGIEQYF. CDR3 bases: TGTGCCAGCAGCTTAAAAGGGATCGAGCAGTACTTC.